This passage covers 24 T cell receptor beta chains from one sample sequenced in a study of T cells after yellow fever vaccination. Using its own MiXCR run on the 5' RACE reads, TCRdb lists one record per CDR3 protein. The sample carries approximately 330,000 distinct CDR3 sequences, 12% recorded once. Sequencing was performed on CD4+ T cells sorted from PBMCs, taken 15 days after the yellow fever booster vaccination. These receptors were taken from a man aged 18 to 30 who received the YFV17D yellow fever vaccine.

This clonotype was seen ten or more times. J is TRBJ2-3 and V is TRBV6-5, with 11 bases aligning to TRBD2. Per germline, CDR1 MNHEY and CDR2 SVGAGI. V trimming: 6 bases; J trimming: 6 bases; junction bases outside the gene matches: 5. The CDR3 is made up of 14 amino acids. The CDR3 bases are TGTGCCAGCAGCGTAGCGGGGGGGCAGGATACGCAGTATTTT. It translates to CASSVAGGQDTQYF.

This clonotype was counted between two and nine times. This chain links TRBV15 with TRBJ1-5; tentative D call: TRBD1 (6 bases). The CDR3 is 16 residues long. Deletions cut 0 bases from V and 7 bases from J, with 16 bases between. The germline V gene has CDR1 LNHNV and CDR2 YYDKDF (reference sequence). CDR3 region: CATSRDLGPGQQPQHF. The CDR3 region has the DNA TGTGCCACCAGCAGAGATCTGGGGCCAGGACAGCAGCCCCAGCATTTT. Together with reference TRBV15 and TRBJ1-5, the CDR3 gives the full variable domain: DAMVIQNPRYQVTQFGKPVTLSCSQTLNHNVMYWYQQKSSQAPKLLFHYYDKDFNNEADTPDNFQSRRPNTSFCFLDIRSPGLGDTAMYLCATSRDLGPGQQPQHFGDGTRLSIL.

This clonotype was seen more than once but under ten times. The chain has TRBV5-5 and TRBJ1-4, with D unclear. CDR1 is SGHKS and CDR2 is YYEKEE in the germline V gene (reference sequence). The CDR3 sequence is 15 residues long. V lost 2 bases and J lost 4, with 12 bases in between. In DNA form, the CDR3 reads TGTGCCAGCAGCTTACCTTTTACCGATAATGAAAAACTGTTTTTT. This codes for CASSLPFTDNEKLFF.

The chain has TRBV10-3 and TRBJ1-6; D unclear. The CDR3 loop spans 14 amino acids. Germline V gene data show CDR1 as ENHRY and CDR2 as SYGVKD. Trimming cost V 3 bases and J 8 bases, with 11 bases left between them. CDR3 region: CAISESGEDSPLHF. CDR3 sequence (DNA): TGTGCCATCAGTGAATCTGGGGAGGATTCACCCCTCCACTTT.

This clonotype came up a few times. The chain employs TRBV27 and TRBJ2-6, with a possible D match to TRBD1 (6 bases). The germline gives CDR1 MNHEY, CDR2 SMNVEV (reference sequence). Trimming stripped 6 bases from V and 4 bases from J, with 16 bases between. The length of the CDR3 is 16 residues. For the CDR3, the DNA is TGTGCCAGCAGGACCCACAGGGAGCGGGGGGCCAACGTCCTGACTTTC. Its translation is CASRTHRERGANVLTF.

This clonotype was counted a few times. The V gene is TRBV10-3, the J gene TRBJ1-3, with D perhaps matching TRBD1 (5 bases). The CDR3 totals 15 residues. Germline CDR1 ENHRY, CDR2 SYGVKD. Between the trimmed V and J ends, which lost 6 bases and 0 bases, there was a span of 12 bases. CDR3: CAIRMGGSSGNTIYF. In DNA form, the CDR3 reads TGTGCCATCAGAATGGGGGGAAGCTCTGGAAACACCATATATTTT.

This clonotype was found a few times. V usage is TRBV4-1 and J usage is TRBJ2-7; maybe TRBD2 (5 bases). Germline V gene data show CDR1 as MGHRA and CDR2 as YSYEKL. The CDR3 consists of 14 residues. Trimming shortened V by 2 bases and J by 2 bases, and 10 bases separated the two germline ends. CDR3 in DNA: TGCGCCAGCAGCCAACAGCGGAGCACCTACGAGCAGTACTTC. Translating it yields CASSQQRSTYEQYF.

V and J are TRBV6-7 and TRBJ1-4; 7 bases map to TRBD1. TRBV6-7 falls under the ORF class, with uncertain function. This CDR3 region has 15 residues. V was clipped by 5 bases and J by 8 bases; unmatched bases: 11. CDR3 nucleotide sequence: TGTGCCAGCAGTGCCGACAGGGAAGCTCGGGAAAAACTGTTTTTT. It is translated as CASSADREAREKLFF.

This clonotype was seen more than once but under ten times. V and J are TRBV6-5 and TRBJ1-1; D not resolved. The CDR3 sequence is 15 residues long. Germline lookup yields CDR1 MNHEY and CDR2 SVGAGI. V shed 0 bases and J shed 3 bases, with 11 bases lying between them. CDR3 loop: CASSYSGGHDTEAFF. The CDR3 DNA follows: TGTGCCAGCAGTTACTCTGGAGGCCACGACACTGAAGCTTTCTTT.

The V gene is TRBV5-1, the J gene TRBJ2-5; 9 bases are a match to TRBD1. This CDR3 region has 15 residues. V was pared by 4 bases and J by 2 bases, with 6 bases of the junction left unmatched. Per germline, CDR1 SGHRS and CDR2 YFSETQ. This CDR3 is CASSPGDRVQETQYF. CDR3 in DNA: TGCGCCAGCAGCCCGGGGGACAGGGTACAAGAGACCCAGTACTTC.

In this sample, this clonotype turned up many times. The chain uses TRBV7-2 and TRBJ2-3; D gene uncertain. This CDR3 has 13 amino acids. Germline CDR1 SGHTA, CDR2 FQGNSA. With 5 bases removed from V and 1 base from J, the gap between germline ends came to 7 bases. This chain's CDR3 is CASSPKGTDTQYF. In DNA, the CDR3 is TGTGCCAGCAGCCCAAAGGGCACAGATACGCAGTATTTT.

The chain has TRBV5-1 and TRBJ2-1; no clear D gene. Looked up from germline, CDR1 is SGHRS and CDR2 is YFSETQ. The length of the CDR3 is 16 residues. Trimming cost V 0 bases and J 6 bases, with 16 bases left between them. CDR3: CASSLVVAPPGNEQFF. CDR3 bases: TGCGCCAGCAGCTTGGTTGTAGCCCCTCCTGGCAATGAGCAGTTCTTC. The variable domain in full, completed from reference TRBV5-1 and TRBJ2-1, reads KAGVTQTPRYLIKTRGQQVTLSCSPISGHRSVSWYQQTPGQGLQFLFEYFSETQRNKGNFPGRFSGRQFSNSRSEMNVSTLELGDSALYLCASSLVVAPPGNEQFFGPGTRLTVL.

This clonotype was detected many times. The rearrangement uses TRBV29-1 and TRBJ1-1, with a tentative D call TRBD1 (5 bases). There are 12 residues in the CDR3. V lost 4 bases and J lost 1, with 7 bases in between. Germline V gene sequence: CDR1 SQVTM, CDR2 ANQGSEA. As DNA, the CDR3 is TGCAGCGTTGGGGGACGGAACACTGAAGCTTTCTTT. Translated: CSVGGRNTEAFF.

The chain employs TRBV27 and TRBJ1-2; 9 positions agree with TRBD1. Germline-derived CDR1 and CDR2 are MNHEY and SMNVEV (reference sequence). V gave up 7 bases and J gave up 1 base; unmatched junction bases: 10. This CDR3 spans 16 amino acids. Here the CDR3 reads CASTRRGTGFNYGYTF. CDR3 bases: TGTGCCAGCACCCGACGCGGGACAGGGTTTAACTATGGCTACACCTTC.

The J gene is TRBJ2-5, the V gene TRBV4-2; D not certain. V was pared by 4 bases and J by 5 bases, with 11 bases between. CDR1 and CDR2 (germline): LGHNA, YNFKEQ. This CDR3 is built from 13 residues. The DNA of the CDR3 is TGTGCCAGCAGCCTGACCCCTAGTGAGACCCAGTACTTC. Amino acids: CASSLTPSETQYF.

The table lists this clonotype with many counts. The V gene is TRBV6-1, the J gene TRBJ1-6; TRBD1 might be the D (5 bases). The V gene lost 5 bases and the J gene lost 10 bases, with 12 bases spanning the gap. The CDR3 runs to 13 residues. Per the germline V gene, CDR1 is MNHNS and CDR2 is SASEGT. CDR3 in DNA: TGTGCCAGCAGTTTAGGGGCCTCATCACCCCTCCACTTT. Translation: CASSLGASSPLHF.

This clonotype was seen more than once but under ten times. The chain uses TRBV2 and TRBJ1-1; 7 bases map to TRBD1. Germline CDR1 is SNHLY and CDR2 is FYNNEI. This CDR3 is 14 amino acids long. Trimming at V came to 7 bases and at J to 3 bases, leaving 8 bases not matched to a gene. Here the CDR3 reads CASNRQGLDTEAFF. The DNA for the CDR3 is TGTGCCAGCAACCGACAGGGCCTCGACACTGAAGCTTTCTTT.

V and J are TRBV29-1 and TRBJ2-5, with D tentatively TRBD2 (6 bases). Germline CDR1 reads SQVTM; CDR2 reads ANQGSEA. V was pared by 3 bases and J by 3 bases, with 17 bases between. The CDR3 length is 15 residues. This chain's CDR3 is CSVDGFRGSEETQYF. The CDR3 DNA follows: TGCAGCGTTGACGGGTTCCGGGGGAGTGAAGAGACCCAGTACTTC.

This clonotype was found many times. The chain has TRBV5-6 and TRBJ2-6; D gene ambiguous. This CDR3 is 13 amino acids long. Trimming cost V 2 bases and J 3 bases, with 3 bases left between them. Germline CDR1 and CDR2: SGHDT and YYEEEE. The CDR3 DNA follows: TGTGCCAGCAGCTTTCGTGGGGCCAACGTCCTGACTTTC. This codes for CASSFRGANVLTF.

The genes are TRBV2 and TRBJ2-1; D assignment may be TRBD1 or TRBD2 (5 bases each). The length of the CDR3 is 11 residues. Per the germline V gene, CDR1 is SNHLY and CDR2 is FYNNEI. Deletions cut 6 bases from V and 9 bases from J, with 9 bases between. The chain's CDR3 is CASRGVAEQFF. In DNA form, the CDR3 reads TGTGCCAGCAGGGGGGTGGCTGAGCAGTTCTTC.

The sample holds a few counts of this clonotype. The rearrangement joins TRBV5-1 to TRBJ2-5; D may be TRBD2 (5 bases). This CDR3 is 14 amino acids long. V was clipped by 1 base and J by 4 bases, with 11 bases between them. CDR1 SGHRS and CDR2 YFSETQ come from the germline V gene. The CDR3 coding sequence is TGCGCCAGCAGCTTGACGCCCAGCGGAGAGACCCAGTACTTC. Its translation is CASSLTPSGETQYF.

The V call is TRBV2, the J call TRBJ1-1; D is perhaps TRBD1 (5 bases). The CDR3 loop spans 13 amino acids. V shed 7 bases and J shed 0 bases, with 9 bases lying between them. Germline CDR1 and CDR2: SNHLY and FYNNEI. The DNA of the CDR3 is TGTGCCAGCATGGGAGGGGTGAACACTGAAGCTTTCTTT. The encoded protein is CASMGGVNTEAFF.

This clonotype was observed at least ten times. The chain is built from TRBV6-1 and TRBJ2-7; 8 nucleotides agree with TRBD1. This CDR3 has 15 amino acids. Germline V gene sequence: CDR1 MNHNS, CDR2 SASEGT. J lost 2 bases, V lost 3 bases, and 6 bases had no gene match. DNA for the CDR3: TGTGCCAGCAGTGATAGCTGGACAGGGACCTACGAGCAGTACTTC. Protein: CASSDSWTGTYEQYF.

V is TRBV20-1 and J is TRBJ2-4; D unresolved. This CDR3 comprises 13 residues. Germline V gene lookup returns CDR1 DFQATT and CDR2 SNEGSKA (reference sequence). Trimming cost V 6 bases and J 5 bases, with 14 bases left between them. The CDR3, as DNA: TGCAGTGCCGTGTGGGGTTTCGAAAACATTCAGTACTTC. Translated: CSAVWGFENIQYF.